The rows below give T cell receptor beta chains drawn from one sample of a study of beta chain features in type 1 diabetes. Repertoires were generated with immunoSEQ multiplex PCR, while TCRdb's copy carries only in-frame clones and drops some. The profile shows 300,000 to 450,000 clones, 10% to 15% of them singletons. Material: naive CD4+ T cells from blood. Receptors originate from a man aged 18 to 30 in good health. Both conserved end residues are part of each CDR3. D genes are given only for firm matches. Some rows have no size entry. The others give once, few or many, or a class for an expanded clone.

>12|TRBV2|-|-|TRBJ1-1
CASGVGGDEAFF
TGTGCCAGCGGGGTTGGGGGCGATGAAGCTTTCTTT
>12|TRBV7-8|-|-|TRBJ2-1
CASSLVSSVQFF
TGTGCCAGCAGCTTAGTCTCGTCGGTGCAGTTCTTC
>11|TRBV18|few|-|TRBJ2-7
CASADIREQYF
TGTGCCAGCGCCGATATTCGGGAGCAGTACTTC
>15|TRBV28|-|TRBD1|TRBJ2-2
CASSLTGTGAGELFF
TGTGCCAGCAGTCTTACCGGGACAGGGGCCGGGGAGCTGTTTTTT
>13|TRBV18|-|-|TRBJ2-1
CASSPYVADTEFF
TGTGCCAGCTCACCTTATGTTGCGGATACGGAGTTCTTC
>12|TRBV6-5|-|-|TRBJ2-1
CASSYGGLEQFF
TGTGCCAGCAGTTACGGAGGACTTGAGCAGTTCTTC
>14|TRBV28|few|-|TRBJ2-7
CASSFWTASYEQYF
TGTGCCAGCAGTTTTTGGACAGCCTCCTACGAGCAGTACTTC
>16|TRBV7-3|-|TRBD2|TRBJ2-1
CASSPQPSGGANEQFF
TGTGCCAGCAGCCCCCAACCGAGCGGGGGGGCCAATGAGCAGTTCTTC
>13|TRBV27|few|-|TRBJ2-7
CASSPLISYEQYF
TGTGCCAGCAGCCCCCTAATCTCCTACGAGCAGTACTTC
>15|TRBV6-1|few|-|TRBJ1-2
CASSTGLTANYGYTF
TGTGCCAGCAGTACCGGACTTACAGCTAACTATGGCTACACCTTC
>15|TRBV5-4|few|TRBD1|TRBJ1-5
CASSAGTESNQPQHF
TGTGCCAGCAGCGCCGGGACAGAGAGCAATCAGCCCCAGCATTTT
>13|TRBV2|few|-|TRBJ1-2
CASSETGIRGYTF
TGTGCCAGCAGTGAGACTGGCATACGGGGCTACACCTTC
>18|TRBV4-1|-|TRBD2|TRBJ2-1
CASSQGATSGGSYNEQFF
TGCGCCAGCAGCCAAGGCGCAACTAGCGGGGGGTCCTACAATGAGCAGTTCTTC
>13|TRBV28|few|TRBD2|TRBJ2-5
CASREGRQETQYF
TGTGCAAGCAGGGAGGGCCGCCAAGAGACCCAGTACTTC
>13|TRBV7-2|many|-|TRBJ2-7
CASSLVMSYEQYF
TGTGCCAGCAGCTTAGTTATGTCCTACGAGCAGTACTTC
>13|TRBV4-3|few|-|TRBJ1-2
CASSQDRGLGYTF
TGCGCCAGCAGCCAAGATAGGGGTTTAGGCTACACCTTC
>15|TRBV29-1|-|TRBD1|TRBJ1-1
CSVVRDRGPDTEAFF
TGCAGCGTTGTAAGGGACAGGGGCCCGGACACTGAAGCTTTCTTT
>13|TRBV6-6|-|-|TRBJ2-5
CASSYGQAAVQYF
TGTGCCAGCAGTTACGGGCAGGCCGCTGTGCAGTACTTC
>16|TRBV4-1|few|-|TRBJ2-2
CASSQGAQGNTGELFF
TGCGCCAGCAGCCAAGGGGCACAGGGGAACACCGGGGAGCTGTTTTTT
>14|TRBV30|-|-|TRBJ1-1
CAWSLGLIGTEAFF
TGTGCCTGGAGTCTCGGTTTGATTGGCACTGAAGCTTTCTTT
>17|TRBV7-3|-|TRBD1|TRBJ1-2
CASSLTPDRSGTYGYTF
TGTGCCAGCAGCCTAACTCCGGACAGGTCGGGGACCTATGGCTACACCTTC
>14|TRBV19|-|-|TRBJ1-3
CASSKSGRGNTIYF
TGTGCCAGTAGTAAGAGCGGCCGAGGAAACACCATATATTTT
>14|TRBV28|few|-|TRBJ2-3
CASSLFQGGNTQYF
TGTGCCAGCAGTTTATTCCAGGGAGGTAATACGCAGTATTTT
>17|TRBV30|-|TRBD2|TRBJ2-6
CAWSGLAQISGANVLTF
TGTGCCTGGAGTGGACTAGCCCAAATCTCTGGGGCCAACGTCCTGACTTTC
>15|TRBV7-3|few|TRBD2|TRBJ2-5
CASSPTGTSGETQYF
TGTGCCAGCAGCCCGACCGGGACTAGCGGAGAGACCCAGTACTTC
>11|TRBV10-3|few|TRBD1|TRBJ2-7
CAIGQDYEQYF
TGTGCCATCGGACAGGATTACGAGCAGTACTTC